This T cell receptor beta chain derives from a study of T cells after somatic rescue of genetic block. The CDR3 length is 14 residues. Trimming left V 1 base short and J 3 bases short, with 10 bases between. Per germline, CDR1 SGHTA and CDR2 FQGNSA. A single count supports this clone. Measured with immunoSEQ multiplex PCR; TCRdb has only the in-frame clones, and not every one. The sample records around 100,000 clones, 90% to 95% being singletons. The chain links TRBV7-2 to TRBJ2-7; D gene ambiguous. The sample taken for sequencing was peripheral blood mononuclear cells (PBMCs). This clonotype was sampled from a woman younger than 30. Here the CDR3 reads CASSLDSDGYEQYF. CDR3 bases: TGTGCCAGCAGCTTAGATTCCGACGGCTACGAGCAGTACTTC. The whole variable domain, filled in from reference TRBV7-2 and TRBJ2-7, reads GAGVSQSPSNKVTEKGKDVELRCDPISGHTALYWYRQSLGQGLEFLIYFQGNSAPDKSGLPSDRFSAERTGGSVSTLTIQRTQQEDSAVYLCASSLDSDGYEQYFGPGTRLTVT.